The 32 T cell receptor beta chains reported below all come from one sample, sequenced in a study of blood T cell repertoires in COVID-19. This table comes from immunoSEQ multiplex PCR, and its TCRdb copy is limited to in-frame clones, with some not included. The table lists a few hundred thousand clones, about 89% of them singletons. Sequenced material: peripheral blood. These receptors were obtained from a middle-aged man who had recovered from COVID-19.

The rearrangement links TRBV18 to TRBJ2-1; 13 bases match TRBD2. There are 18 residues in the CDR3. CDR1 is KGHSH, CDR2 LQKENI, per germline. Trimming at V came to 0 bases and at J to 3 bases, leaving 5 bases not matched to a gene. The CDR3 nucleotides read TGTGCCAGCTCACCACCATGGACTAGCGGGAGTGGCTACAATGAGCAGTTCTTC. It translates to CASSPPWTSGSGYNEQFF.

The gene calls are TRBV19 and TRBJ2-2, with 10 bases fitting TRBD1. Germline loops: CDR1 LNHDA, CDR2 SQIVND (reference sequence). The CDR3 is 16 residues long. The J segment lost 4 bases and the V segment lost 5 bases, leaving 7 bases of the junction unmatched. The DNA for the CDR3 is TGTGCCAGTAGTTCGGGACAGGGGAGAACCACCGGGGAGCTGTTTTTT. This translates into CASSSGQGRTTGELFF. The full variable domain, in which reference TRBV19 and TRBJ2-2 provide the parts outside the CDR3, is DGGITQSPKYLFRKEGQNVTLSCEQNLNHDAMYWYRQDPGQGLRLIYYSQIVNDFQKGDIAEGYSVSREKKESFPLTVTSAQKNPTAFYLCASSSGQGRTTGELFFGEGSRLTVL.

CDR3 sequence reads: CASSYSIGPRDTQYF. The CDR3 DNA reads TGTGCCAGCAGTTACTCGATTGGGCCTCGGGATACGCAGTATTTT. The genes are TRBV6-2 or TRBV6-3 and TRBJ2-3; no definite D call. This CDR3 region has 15 residues. V was trimmed by 0 bases and J by 6 bases, leaving 13 bases between them. The germline gives CDR1 MNHEY, CDR2 SVGEGT.

This chain connects TRBV3-1 (or the pseudogene TRBV3-2) to TRBJ1-6, with 8 bases that match TRBD1. The CDR3 spans 16 residues. The V segment lost 6 bases and the J segment 7 bases; nucleotides outside the gene matches: 11. The V gene's germline CDR1 is LGHDT and CDR2 YNNKEL (reference sequence). The CDR3 DNA is TGTGCCAGCAGTCGTGTCGGGACAGGCTTAAATTCACCCCTCCACTTT. Its translation: CASSRVGTGLNSPLHF.

The V and J genes are TRBV3-1 (or the pseudogene TRBV3-2) and TRBJ1-2, with TRBD1 matching 10 bases. The CDR3 spans 16 residues. With V trimmed by 4 bases and J by 8 bases, 13 bases remained unmatched. CDR1 and CDR2 (germline): LGHDT, YNNKEL (reference sequence). The CDR3 bases are TGTGCCAGCAGCCTTTTATCGACAGGGGGCTATCGGGGCTACACCTTC. Translated, it gives CASSLLSTGGYRGYTF.

This clone was counted only a few times. The V and J genes are TRBV5-8 and TRBJ1-2; 8 positions agree with TRBD1. The CDR3 contains 14 residues. Trimming took 5 bases from V and 4 from J; bases not matched to a gene: 7. Germline V CDR1 and CDR2: SGHTS, YDEGEE. The CDR3, as DNA: TGTGCCAGCAGGCGGACAGGGAGGGGCTATGGCTACACCTTC. It specifies CASRRTGRGYGYTF.

J is TRBJ1-6 and V is TRBV30; D gene uncertain. CDR3 length equals 14 residues. V was cut by 3 bases and J by 9 bases, with 15 bases left in between. Germline CDR1 reads GTSNPN; CDR2 reads SVGIG (reference sequence). The CDR3 DNA reads TGTGCCTGGAGGTTTTCCGGGTTCGGTTCACCCCTCCACTTT. Translated: CAWRFSGFGSPLHF.

This clone was seen only once. The chain employs TRBV6-4 and TRBJ2-2, with D perhaps TRBD1 (6 bases). CDR3 length: 16 residues. CDR1 is MRHNA and CDR2 is SNTAGT in the germline V gene. V was cut by 0 bases and J by 5 bases, with 13 bases left in between. The CDR3 coding sequence is TGTGCCAGCAGTGACTCAATAAGGGGGACAACCGGGGAGCTGTTTTTT. Its translation: CASSDSIRGTTGELFF.

The chain recombines TRBV29-1 with TRBJ2-1, with 9 bases identical to TRBD1. The CDR3 is made up of 14 amino acids. V shed 5 bases and J 0 bases; nucleotides not matched to a gene: 2. Germline-derived CDR1 and CDR2 are SQVTM and ANQGSEA. The DNA for the CDR3 is TGCAGCGTTTTGGACAGGGGCTCCTACAATGAGCAGTTCTTC. As protein: CSVLDRGSYNEQFF.

This chain connects TRBV7-8 to TRBJ2-5, with TRBD2 identical over 10 bases. V lost 8 bases and J lost 1; bases outside the gene matches: 7. CDR3 length equals 15 residues. From germline, CDR1 is SGHVS and CDR2 FQNEAQ. CDR3 region: CASALLAGFQETQYF. CDR3 coding DNA: TGTGCCAGCGCGTTACTAGCGGGGTTCCAAGAGACCCAGTACTTC.

J is TRBJ2-3 and V is TRBV5-4, with TRBD1 as a possible D gene (5 bases). Per the germline V gene, CDR1 is SGHNT and CDR2 is YYREEE (reference sequence). The V gene lost 4 bases and the J gene lost 4 bases, with 13 bases spanning the gap. The length of the CDR3 is 14 residues. The CDR3 DNA is TGTGCCAGCAGCGTACTTGGGGCGGCAGATACGCAGTATTTT. It codes for CASSVLGAADTQYF. Supplemented by reference TRBV5-4 and TRBJ2-3, the full variable domain reads ETGVTQSPTHLIKTRGQQVTLRCSSQSGHNTVSWYQQALGQGPQFIFQYYREEENGRGNFPPRFSGLQFPNYSSELNVNALELDDSALYLCASSVLGAADTQYFGPGTRLTVL.

This chain joins TRBV3-1 (or the pseudogene TRBV3-2) and TRBJ1-2; a possible D gene is TRBD1 (5 bases). V was shortened by 4 bases and J by 2 bases, with 17 bases between the two germline ends. Germline V gives CDR1 LGHDT, CDR2 YNNKEL (reference sequence). The CDR3 contains 16 residues. The CDR3 DNA reads TGTGCCAGCAGCCTAAGACAGTTCAACCTGAACTATGGCTACACCTTC. Residues: CASSLRQFNLNYGYTF.

The rearrangement uses TRBV9 and TRBJ1-2; no firm D call. The germline V gene encodes CDR1 SGDLS and CDR2 YYNGEE. Trimming took off 3 bases at V and 5 bases at J, with 5 bases between the two ends. This CDR3 comprises 11 residues. The CDR3 sequence: CASSAQYGYTF. In nucleotides, the CDR3 is TGTGCCAGCAGCGCACAGTATGGCTACACCTTC.

J is TRBJ1-2 and V is TRBV9; TRBD1 aligns across 12 bases. The CDR3 has 16 residues. V lost 0 bases, J lost 2 bases, and 2 bases stayed unmatched. The V gene's germline CDR1 is SGDLS and CDR2 YYNGEE. CDR3 coding DNA: TGTGCCAGCAGCGTAGGGGGGACAGGGGGCAACTATGGCTACACCTTC. Translating it yields CASSVGGTGGNYGYTF.

The rearrangement links TRBV5-4 to TRBJ2-7; 12 bases fit TRBD1. The CDR3 is made up of 14 amino acids. V lost 6 bases to trimming and J lost 0 bases; unmatched junction nucleotides: 1. CDR1 is SGHNT, CDR2 YYREEE, per germline (reference sequence). The CDR3 bases are TGTGCCAGCAAGGGACAGGGGGCCTCCTACGAGCAGTACTTC. Protein product: CASKGQGASYEQYF.

This clone was seen once. The V call is TRBV7-3, the J call TRBJ2-7, with 13 positions matching TRBD2. J lost 2 bases, V lost 2 bases, and 9 bases had no gene match. The CDR3 has 18 residues. Germline values: CDR1 SGHTA, CDR2 FQGTGA. Written as DNA, the CDR3 is TGTGCCAGCAGCTTAGCGCCGGCAGGGACTAGCGGGACCTACGAGCAGTACTTC. Translated, it gives CASSLAPAGTSGTYEQYF.

CDR3 nucleotide sequence: TGTGCCAGCAGCAAAGCCGAGTCATTTTCCTTCCCGGGTGTAGCTTTCTTT. This codes for CASSKAESFSFPGVAFF. The chain has TRBV21-1 and TRBJ1-1. TRBV21-1 is assigned pseudogene status. CDR3 size: 17 residues.

The V call is TRBV7-2, the J call TRBJ2-1; TRBD2 matches at 10 bases. The length of the CDR3 is 17 residues. Germline CDR1 SGHTA, CDR2 FQGNSA. V lost 0 bases and J lost 7; bases outside the gene matches: 9. The CDR3 here is CASSLARGSGGANEQFF. The CDR3 nucleotides are TGTGCCAGCAGCTTAGCGCGGGGGAGCGGGGGGGCAAATGAGCAGTTCTTC.

The chain employs TRBV27 and TRBJ2-3; TRBD2 agrees at 14 bases. Germline trimming cut 4 bases from V and 7 bases from J; bases unmatched to any gene: 4. The CDR3 runs to 15 residues. The V gene's germline CDR1 is MNHEY and CDR2 SMNVEV (reference sequence). CDR3 residues: CASSYGLAGGHTQYF. The CDR3, as DNA: TGTGCCAGCAGTTATGGACTAGCGGGAGGTCATACGCAGTATTTT.

This rearrangement joins TRBV25-1 to TRBJ1-1; D might be TRBD1 (6 bases). Between the trimmed V and J ends, which lost 3 bases and 7 bases, there was a span of 12 bases. Germline CDR1 reads MGHDK; CDR2 reads SYGVNS. The CDR3 runs to 13 residues. CDR3: CASSERQAGEAFF. The CDR3 DNA reads as TGTGCCAGCAGTGAGCGACAGGCTGGTGAAGCTTTCTTT.

V is TRBV15 and J is TRBJ2-7; 11 bases align to TRBD1. V shed 4 bases, J shed 3 bases, and the junction held 2 bases outside the gene matches. The CDR3 is 14 amino acids. The germline V gene encodes CDR1 LNHNV and CDR2 YYDKDF (reference sequence). The CDR3 sequence is CATSMDRGHYEQYF. CDR3 nucleotide sequence: TGTGCCACCAGCATGGACAGGGGGCACTACGAGCAGTACTTC.

The rearrangement links TRBV10-3 to TRBJ1-2, with 7 bases lining up with TRBD1. Germline V CDR1 and CDR2: ENHRY, SYGVKD. The CDR3 loop spans 15 amino acids. Germline trimming cut 2 bases from V and 1 base from J; bases unmatched to any gene: 4. CDR3 in DNA: TGTGCCATCAGTGAGCTCCGGGACAGTAACTATGGCTACACCTTC. This gives the protein CAISELRDSNYGYTF.

The CDR3 loop reads CASSRLAGGDNEQFF. CDR3 sequence (DNA): TGTGCCAGCAGCAGACTAGCCGGAGGGGACAATGAGCAGTTCTTC. The V call is TRBV27, the J call TRBJ2-1, with 7 bases identical to TRBD2. The CDR3 is 15 residues long. V gave up 6 bases and J gave up 5 bases; unmatched junction bases: 10. Germline V gene lookup returns CDR1 MNHEY and CDR2 SMNVEV (reference sequence).

The V and J genes are TRBV20-1 and TRBJ1-1, with D possibly being TRBD1 (6 bases). The germline CDR1 and CDR2 sequences are DFQATT and SNEGSKA (reference sequence). V lost 3 bases and J 8 bases, leaving 19 bases between the germline ends. The CDR3 has 14 amino acids. The CDR3 DNA reads TGCAGTGCTAGTACCCCACAGGGATCTACCGAAGCTTTCTTT. Protein: CSASTPQGSTEAFF.

The rearrangement links TRBV5-6 to TRBJ1-1, with no clear D. Trimming removed 1 base from V and 4 bases from J, with 8 bases in between. Germline CDR1 SGHDT, CDR2 YYEEEE. The CDR3 is made up of 13 amino acids. CDR3 region: CASSLNGGTEAFF. In DNA, the CDR3 is TGTGCCAGCAGCTTGAACGGAGGCACTGAAGCTTTCTTT.

This chain connects TRBV11-3 to TRBJ2-3; D gene uncertain. V was clipped by 1 base and J by 1 base, with 6 bases between them. The CDR3 runs 14 residues. CDR1 and CDR2 (germline): SGHNT, YENEEA. The CDR3 region has the DNA TGTGCCAGCAGCTTAGTTCCGGGCACAGATACGCAGTATTTT. Residues: CASSLVPGTDTQYF.

This sequence joins TRBV5-6 and TRBJ2-1, with no clear D. CDR1 and CDR2 from the germline V gene are SGHDT and YYEEEE. V shed 6 bases and J shed 7 bases, with 17 bases lying between them. The CDR3 runs to 14 residues. The CDR3 region is CASTLGRASNEQFF. CDR3 sequence (DNA): TGTGCCAGCACCCTCGGTAGAGCGTCTAATGAGCAGTTCTTC. The complete variable domain, with remaining parts taken from reference TRBV5-6 and TRBJ2-1, reads DAGVTQSPTHLIKTRGQQVTLRCSPKSGHDTVSWYQQALGQGPQFIFQYYEEEERQRGNFPDRFSGHQFPNYSSELNVNALLLGDSALYLCASTLGRASNEQFFGPGTRLTVL.

V is TRBV5-1 and J is TRBJ2-7, with a tentative D call TRBD1 (6 bases). V was clipped by 3 bases and J by 0 bases, with 10 bases between them. Germline lookup yields CDR1 SGHRS and CDR2 YFSETQ. The CDR3 covers 14 residues. CDR3 region: CASSWARGSYEQYF. CDR3 DNA sequence: TGCGCCAGCAGCTGGGCCAGGGGCTCCTACGAGCAGTACTTC.

This chain joins TRBV18 and TRBJ2-7; D is unresolved. The CDR3 is made up of 12 amino acids. Trimming cost V 2 bases and J 3 bases, with 5 bases left between them. In germline, CDR1 is KGHSH, CDR2 LQKENI. CDR3 DNA sequence: TGTGCCAGCTCACCAGGAGTCTACGAGCAGTACTTC. Protein product: CASSPGVYEQYF.

V usage is TRBV5-1 and J usage is TRBJ2-5, with 8 positions matching TRBD2. V dropped 4 bases and J dropped 3; count of bases not matched to a gene: 5. This CDR3 is 14 amino acids long. Germline V gene sequence: CDR1 SGHRS, CDR2 YFSETQ. CDR3 bases: TGCGCCAGCAGCGGGACTAGTAGAAAAGAGACCCAGTACTTC. Its translation is CASSGTSRKETQYF.

V and J are TRBV12-5 and TRBJ1-1; no reliable D call. Per germline, CDR1 LGHNT and CDR2 FRNRAP. V was cut by 7 bases and J by 0 bases, with 15 bases left in between. The CDR3 is 15 amino acids. The CDR3 protein is CASVLKQVMNTEAFF. In DNA form, the CDR3 reads TGTGCTAGTGTTCTCAAGCAGGTGATGAACACTGAAGCTTTCTTT.

The gene calls are TRBV18 and TRBJ2-7; 8 positions agree with TRBD2. The V segment lost 5 bases and the J segment 0 bases; nucleotides outside the gene matches: 3. The CDR3 runs to 14 residues. Germline V gene sequence: CDR1 KGHSH, CDR2 LQKENI. In nucleotides, the CDR3 is TGTGCCAGCTCAGAGCGGGGGAGCTCCTACGAGCAGTACTTC. Residues: CASSERGSSYEQYF.